This entry lists 15 T cell receptor beta chains sequenced from one sample in a study of T cell responses to AZD1222 COVID-19 vaccine (dated by TCRdb to the early 2020s). The library was obtained by the immunoSEQ multiplex PCR assay. The table comes from immuneACCESS by way of TCRdb, which keeps in-frame sequences with V and J called. Part of the clones is missing from these tables; in studies checked, under half for an unresolved V gene and the rest for unknown reasons. This sample has some 120,000 clones in its table, and approximately 85% of those were observed once. The top ten clonotypes cover just under 9.5% of the sample. The time point label of this sample denotes: baseline before first vaccination. The sample was peripheral blood, taken on day 0 of AZD1222 vaccination. These receptors came from an adult in good health.

V and J are TRBV4-3 and TRBJ2-3, with 13 bases identical to TRBD2. This CDR3 is built from 16 residues. With 0 bases clipped from V and 8 bases from J, the junction kept 5 bases outside the gene matches. Germline V CDR1 and CDR2: LGHNA, YSLEER. The CDR3 protein is CASSQDRTSGSGTQYF. The CDR3 DNA is TGCGCCAGCAGCCAAGACCGGACTAGCGGGAGTGGTACGCAGTATTTT.

The genes are TRBV5-6 and TRBJ2-7, with a possible D match to TRBD2 (5 bases). The CDR3 runs to 14 residues. Germline V lookup: CDR1 SGHDT, CDR2 YYEEEE. The V end lost 2 bases, the J end lost 4 bases, and 13 bases lay between the germline ends. CDR3 sequence reads: CASSLSGKTYEQYF. CDR3 nucleotide sequence: TGTGCCAGCAGCTTATCCGGGAAAACATACGAGCAGTACTTC.

The chain joins TRBV28 to TRBJ1-2, with D unresolved. Germline CDR1 MDHEN, CDR2 SYDVKM. The V and J ends lost 5 bases and 1 base respectively, with 20 bases between them. The CDR3 covers 17 residues. CDR3 loop: CASSQAGSLGINYGYTF. The DNA for the CDR3 is TGTGCCAGCAGTCAAGCGGGGTCCCTGGGGATTAACTATGGCTACACCTTC.

The gene calls are TRBV18 and TRBJ1-4, with D perhaps TRBD1 (6 bases). The CDR3 has 16 amino acids. Germline values: CDR1 KGHSH, CDR2 LQKENI. The V end lost 5 bases, the J end lost 2 bases, and 15 bases lay between the germline ends. CDR3 DNA: TGTGCCAGCTCAGACTACCGGGACACCACTAATGAAAAACTGTTTTTT. Its protein is CASSDYRDTTNEKLFF.

This chain joins TRBV20-1 and TRBJ1-6; TRBD1 matches at 10 bases. V shed 3 bases, J shed 7 bases, and the junction held 9 bases outside the gene matches. Germline V CDR1 and CDR2: DFQATT, SNEGSKA (reference sequence). CDR3 size: 16 residues. DNA of the CDR3: TGCAGTGCTAGTTCGACAGGGGGCGCGGAAAATTCACCCCTCCACTTT. It codes for CSASSTGGAENSPLHF.

J is TRBJ1-6 and V is TRBV10-1, with D maybe TRBD1 (5 bases). CDR3 length: 17 amino acids. V lost 1 base, J lost 7 bases, and 17 bases lay in between. Germline CDR1 WNHNN, CDR2 SYGVQD (reference sequence). The CDR3 loop reads CASSEWTGPRGNSPLHF. The DNA for the CDR3 is TGCGCCAGCAGTGAGTGGACGGGACCACGAGGGAATTCACCCCTCCACTTT.

The chain links TRBV5-1 to TRBJ2-1; perhaps TRBD2 as D (6 bases). Trimming left V 8 bases short and J 6 bases short, with 15 bases between. This CDR3 has 13 residues. From germline, CDR1 is SGHRS and CDR2 YFSETQ. The CDR3 sequence is CASSTRAGNEQFF. In DNA form, the CDR3 reads TGCGCCAGTTCGACTAGGGCGGGCAATGAGCAGTTCTTC.

In its sample, this clone was seen once. V gene TRBV3-1 (or the pseudogene TRBV3-2) combines with J gene TRBJ2-2; the D is unclear. This CDR3 contains 14 residues. Per germline, CDR1 LGHDT and CDR2 YNNKEL (reference sequence). V was shortened by 1 base and J by 7 bases, with 10 bases between the two germline ends. This CDR3 is CASSQVLRGGELFF. DNA for the CDR3: TGTGCCAGCAGCCAAGTTTTGCGCGGCGGGGAGCTGTTTTTT.

The chain combines TRBV18 with TRBJ2-5; tentatively, D is TRBD1 (6 bases). The germline gives CDR1 KGHSH, CDR2 LQKENI. The V and J ends lost 3 bases and 4 bases respectively, with 18 bases between them. CDR3 length: 16 amino acids. CDR3 in amino acids: CASSPRITGHRETQYF. The CDR3, as DNA: TGTGCCAGCTCACCGAGAATCACAGGGCATCGAGAGACCCAGTACTTC. Combining the CDR3 with reference TRBV18 and TRBJ2-5 gives the whole variable domain NAGVMQNPRHLVRRRGQEARLRCSPMKGHSHVYWYRQLPEEGLKFMVYLQKENIIDESGMPKERFSAEFPKEGPSILRIQQVVRGDSAAYFCASSPRITGHRETQYFGPGTRLLVL.

The chain uses TRBV6-5 and TRBJ2-7, with TRBD1 matching over 8 bases. The CDR3 spans 14 residues. CDR1 MNHEY and CDR2 SVGAGI come from the germline V gene. V dropped 7 bases and J dropped 2; count of bases not matched to a gene: 7. The CDR3 loop reads CASMEQGVAYEQYF. The CDR3 DNA reads as TGTGCCAGCATGGAACAGGGGGTGGCCTACGAGCAGTACTTC.

This rearrangement joins TRBV28 to TRBJ1-5; D is unclear. Germline V gives CDR1 MDHEN, CDR2 SYDVKM. The CDR3 covers 12 residues. Trimming took 1 base from V and 4 from J, leaving 2 bases between them. CDR3: CASSLLNQPQHF. The CDR3 DNA reads TGTGCCAGCAGTTTATTGAATCAGCCCCAGCATTTT.

The chain recombines TRBV19 with TRBJ2-1, with 7 nucleotides matching TRBD1. From germline, CDR1 is LNHDA and CDR2 SQIVND (reference sequence). V lost 8 bases, J lost 2 bases, and 6 bases stayed unmatched. The CDR3 spans 14 residues. For the CDR3, the DNA is TGTGCCAGTGGGGTGACAGGGCCCTACAATGAGCAGTTCTTC. Encoded protein: CASGVTGPYNEQFF.

This clone came up a few times. The chain recombines TRBV3-1 (or the pseudogene TRBV3-2) with TRBJ1-2; D is perhaps TRBD1 (6 bases). Trimming stripped 4 bases from V and 0 bases from J, with 12 bases between. This CDR3 comprises 15 residues. In germline, CDR1 is LGHDT, CDR2 YNNKEL (reference sequence). CDR3 nucleotide sequence: TGTGCCAGCAGCCCTCTCGGGACAACTAACTATGGCTACACCTTC. This translates into CASSPLGTTNYGYTF.

The chain has TRBV25-1 and TRBJ2-6; 8 bases map to TRBD1. CDR3 size: 13 residues. The germline gives CDR1 MGHDK, CDR2 SYGVNS. J gave up 6 bases and V 7 bases, and 2 bases lay outside the gene matches. The CDR3 loop is CASTTGEANVLTF. The CDR3 DNA follows: TGTGCCAGCACGACAGGGGAGGCCAACGTCCTGACTTTC.

The V gene is TRBV3-1 (or the pseudogene TRBV3-2), the J gene TRBJ1-6; a possible D gene is TRBD1 (5 bases). V lost 1 base to trimming and J lost 3 bases, with 7 bases between them. CDR1 and CDR2 (germline): LGHDT, YNNKEL (reference sequence). CDR3 size: 15 residues. The CDR3 DNA is TGTGCCAGCAGCCAAGGACAGATCTATAATTCACCCCTCCACTTT. Translation: CASSQGQIYNSPLHF.